The sequence of this T cell receptor beta chain was determined in a study of T cell changes during pregnancy in multiple sclerosis. Looked up from germline, CDR1 is SNHLY and CDR2 is FYNNEI. The CDR3 runs to 13 residues. The trim removed 5 bases at V and 11 bases at J, leaving 9 bases unmatched. Assay: immunoSEQ multiplex PCR; the TCRdb copy retains only in-frame clones and omits some. The sample carries around 88,000 clones, 92% recorded once. Sequenced here: peripheral blood, sampled after pregnancy. This chain connects TRBV2 to TRBJ1-1; 9 positions match TRBD1. This clonotype was obtained from a female donor in good health, enrolled as a control in a pregnancy study. The CDR3, as DNA: TGTGCCAGCAGTAGTCGTAAGGGGACAGGGGCTTTCTTT. Translated: CASSSRKGTGAFF.